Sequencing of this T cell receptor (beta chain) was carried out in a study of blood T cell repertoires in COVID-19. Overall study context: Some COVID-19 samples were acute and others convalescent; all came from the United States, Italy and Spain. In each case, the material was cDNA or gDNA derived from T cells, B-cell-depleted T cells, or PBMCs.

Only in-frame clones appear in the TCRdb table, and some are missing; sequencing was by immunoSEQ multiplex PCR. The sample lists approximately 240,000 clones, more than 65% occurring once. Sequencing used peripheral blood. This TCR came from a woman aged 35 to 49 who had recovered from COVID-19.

The CDR3 protein is CASSYLGQDNYEQYF. The DNA for the CDR3 is TGTGCCAGCAGTTACCTGGGACAGGATAACTACGAGCAGTACTTC. V usage is TRBV6-2 or TRBV6-3 and J usage is TRBJ2-7; 8 positions match TRBD1. The CDR3 is 15 amino acids. The J segment lost 3 bases and the V segment lost 2 bases, leaving 6 bases of the junction unmatched. Germline V lookup: CDR1 MNHEY, CDR2 SVGEGT.